The T cell receptor (beta chain) under discussion was sequenced for a study of blood T cell repertoires in COVID-19. Study information: Sites across the United States, Italy and Spain contributed samples from acute and convalescent COVID-19.

In terms of age and location, participants ranged from roughly 18 to 95 years and lived in fewer than 30 US areas. Categorization into cohorts depended on clinical history that participants reported. The protocol was immunoSEQ multiplex PCR, while the TCRdb copy is restricted to in-frame clones and leaves out a portion. The sample shows fewer than 250,000 clones, about 84% of them seen only once. V shed 3 bases and J shed 4 bases, with 21 bases lying between them. Looked up from germline, CDR1 is KGHSH and CDR2 is LQKENI. The length of the CDR3 is 17 residues. The specimen was PBMCs or T cells enriched from blood (not recorded which). This sequence was found in a woman aged 45-60 years who had recovered from COVID-19. The J gene is TRBJ1-1, the V gene TRBV18, with TRBD1 as a possible D gene (6 bases). The DNA of the CDR3 is TGTGCCAGCTCACCTCAGAGGAATTCAGGGGTGGCCACTGAAGCTTTCTTT. Encoded protein: CASSPQRNSGVATEAFF.